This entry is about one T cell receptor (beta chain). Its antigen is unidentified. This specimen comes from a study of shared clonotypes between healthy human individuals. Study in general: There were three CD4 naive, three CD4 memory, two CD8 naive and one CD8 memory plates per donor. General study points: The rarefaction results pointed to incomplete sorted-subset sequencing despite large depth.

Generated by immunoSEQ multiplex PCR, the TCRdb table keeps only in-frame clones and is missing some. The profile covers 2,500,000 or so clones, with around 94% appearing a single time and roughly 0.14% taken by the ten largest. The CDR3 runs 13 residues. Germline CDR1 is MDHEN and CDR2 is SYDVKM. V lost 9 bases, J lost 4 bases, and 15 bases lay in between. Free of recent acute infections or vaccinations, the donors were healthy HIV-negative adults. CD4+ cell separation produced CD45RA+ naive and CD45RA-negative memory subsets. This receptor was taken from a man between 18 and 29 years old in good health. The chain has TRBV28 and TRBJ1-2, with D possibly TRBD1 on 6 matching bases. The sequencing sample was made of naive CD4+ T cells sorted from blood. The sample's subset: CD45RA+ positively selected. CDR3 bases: TGTGCCAGTCATTGGGGGGCCGGCTATGGCTACACCTTC. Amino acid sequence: CASHWGAGYGYTF.